This entry is about one T cell receptor (beta chain). Its antigen is still unknown. This specimen comes from a study of STAT3 mutations in large granular lymphocyte leukemia. The study's findings and limits: Every T-cell large granular lymphocyte leukemia patient had at least one immunodominant TCR beta clonotype. After therapy, about 30% of the 18 patients switched clonotypes, all new clones STAT3 wild type. A small but highly pathogenic clone may have been missed.

Profiled with immunoSEQ multiplex PCR; TCRdb holds only in-frame clones, not every one. The top ten clones hold roughly 99% of a sample with roughly 630 clones, about half of them seen once. Sequenced: peripheral blood mononuclear cells. The TCR was taken from a woman in her fifties or sixties with T-cell large granular lymphocyte leukemia. Some clones in this sample may be carry-over from other donors' samples.

CDR3 sequence (DNA): TGCAGTGCTCGGGACACCTACGAGCAGTACTTC. This gives the protein CSARDTYEQYF. V usage is TRBV20-1 and J usage is TRBJ2-7, with TRBD1 as a possible D gene (6 bases). CDR1 and CDR2 (germline): DFQATT, SNEGSKA (reference sequence). Trimming stripped 5 bases from V and 2 bases from J, with 7 bases between. The CDR3 has 11 residues.